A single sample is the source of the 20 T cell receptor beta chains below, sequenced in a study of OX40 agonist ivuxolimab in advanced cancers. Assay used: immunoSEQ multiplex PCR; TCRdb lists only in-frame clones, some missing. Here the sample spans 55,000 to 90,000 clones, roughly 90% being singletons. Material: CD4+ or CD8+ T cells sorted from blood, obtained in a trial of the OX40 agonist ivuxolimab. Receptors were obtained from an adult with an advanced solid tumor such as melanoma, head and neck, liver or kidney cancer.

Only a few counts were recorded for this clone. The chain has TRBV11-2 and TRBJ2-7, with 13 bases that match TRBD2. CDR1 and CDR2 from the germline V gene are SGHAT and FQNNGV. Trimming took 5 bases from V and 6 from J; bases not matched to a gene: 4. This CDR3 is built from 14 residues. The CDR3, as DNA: TGTGCCAGCAGCCTGGGACTAGCGGGGATCGAGCAGTACTTC. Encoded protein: CASSLGLAGIEQYF. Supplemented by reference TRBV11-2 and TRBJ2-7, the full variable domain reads EAGVAQSPRYKIIEKRQSVAFWCNPISGHATLYWYQQILGQGPKLLIQFQNNGVVDDSQLPKDRFSAERLKGVDSTLKIQPAKLEDSAVYLCASSLGLAGIEQYFGPGTRLTVT.

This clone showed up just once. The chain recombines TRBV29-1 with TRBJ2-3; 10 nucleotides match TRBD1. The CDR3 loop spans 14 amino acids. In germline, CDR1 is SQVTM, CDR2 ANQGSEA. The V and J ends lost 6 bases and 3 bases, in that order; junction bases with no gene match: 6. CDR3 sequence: CSVVGTGETDTQYF. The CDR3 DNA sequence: TGCAGCGTAGTCGGGACAGGGGAGACAGATACGCAGTATTTT.

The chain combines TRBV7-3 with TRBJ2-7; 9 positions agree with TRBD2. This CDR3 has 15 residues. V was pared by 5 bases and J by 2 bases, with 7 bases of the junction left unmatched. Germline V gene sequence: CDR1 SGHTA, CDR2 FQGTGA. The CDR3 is CASSRAGGGTYEQYF. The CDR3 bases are TGTGCCAGCAGCAGAGCGGGGGGAGGCACCTACGAGCAGTACTTC.

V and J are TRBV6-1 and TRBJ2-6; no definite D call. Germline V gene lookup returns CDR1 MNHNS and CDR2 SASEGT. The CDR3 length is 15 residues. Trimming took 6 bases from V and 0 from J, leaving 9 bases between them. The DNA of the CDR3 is TGTGCCAGCAGGGAAAGTTCCTCTGGGGCCAACGTCCTGACTTTC. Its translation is CASRESSSGANVLTF.

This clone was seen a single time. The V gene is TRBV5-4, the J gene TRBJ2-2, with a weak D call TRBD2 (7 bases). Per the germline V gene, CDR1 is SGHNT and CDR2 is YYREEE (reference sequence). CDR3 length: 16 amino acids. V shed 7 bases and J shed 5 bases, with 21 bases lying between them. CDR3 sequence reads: CASATSGAGGTGELFF. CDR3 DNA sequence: TGTGCCAGCGCGACTTCAGGGGCCGGGGGGACCGGGGAGCTGTTTTTT. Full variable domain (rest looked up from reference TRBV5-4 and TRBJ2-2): ETGVTQSPTHLIKTRGQQVTLRCSSQSGHNTVSWYQQALGQGPQFIFQYYREEENGRGNFPPRFSGLQFPNYSSELNVNALELDDSALYLCASATSGAGGTGELFFGEGSRLTVL.

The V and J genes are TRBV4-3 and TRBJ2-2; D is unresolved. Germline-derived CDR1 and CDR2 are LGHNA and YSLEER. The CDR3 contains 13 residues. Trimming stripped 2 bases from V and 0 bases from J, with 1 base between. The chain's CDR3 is CASSQPNTGELFF. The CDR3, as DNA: TGCGCCAGCAGCCAACCGAACACCGGGGAGCTGTTTTTT.

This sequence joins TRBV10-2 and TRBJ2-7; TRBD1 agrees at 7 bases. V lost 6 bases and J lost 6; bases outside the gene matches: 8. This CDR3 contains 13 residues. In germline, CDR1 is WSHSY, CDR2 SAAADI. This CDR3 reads CASSGQTGFEQYF. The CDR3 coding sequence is TGCGCCAGCAGCGGACAGACAGGGTTCGAGCAGTACTTC.

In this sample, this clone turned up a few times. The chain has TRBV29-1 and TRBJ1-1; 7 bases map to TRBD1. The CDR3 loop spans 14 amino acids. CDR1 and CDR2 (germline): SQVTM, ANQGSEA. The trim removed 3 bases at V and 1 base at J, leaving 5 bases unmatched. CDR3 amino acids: CSVDPGQSNTEAFF. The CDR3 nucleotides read TGCAGCGTTGACCCGGGACAGTCGAACACTGAAGCTTTCTTT.

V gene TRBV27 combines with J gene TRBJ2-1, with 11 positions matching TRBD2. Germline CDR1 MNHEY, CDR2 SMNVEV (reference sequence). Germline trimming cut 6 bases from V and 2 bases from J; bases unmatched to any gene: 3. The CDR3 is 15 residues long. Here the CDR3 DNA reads TGTGCCAGCAGACGTAGCGGGGGGGCCTACAATGAGCAGTTCTTC. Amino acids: CASRRSGGAYNEQFF.

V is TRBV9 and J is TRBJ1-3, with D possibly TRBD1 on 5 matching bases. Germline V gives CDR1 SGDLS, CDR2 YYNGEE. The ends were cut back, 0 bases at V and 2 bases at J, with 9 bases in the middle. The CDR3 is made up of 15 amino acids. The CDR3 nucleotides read TGTGCCAGCAGCGTAGCGGGGACCCCTGGAAACACCATATATTTT. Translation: CASSVAGTPGNTIYF. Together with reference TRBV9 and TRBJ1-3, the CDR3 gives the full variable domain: DSGVTQTPKHLITATGQRVTLRCSPRSGDLSVYWYQQSLDQGLQFLIQYYNGEERAKGNILERFSAQQFPDLHSELNLSSLELGDSALYFCASSVAGTPGNTIYFGEGSWLTVV.

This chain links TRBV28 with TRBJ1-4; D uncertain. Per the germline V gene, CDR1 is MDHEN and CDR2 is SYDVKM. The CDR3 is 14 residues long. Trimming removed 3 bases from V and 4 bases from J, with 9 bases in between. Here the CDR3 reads CASSLVVGNEKLFF. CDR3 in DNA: TGTGCCAGCAGTTTGGTAGTAGGTAATGAAAAACTGTTTTTT.

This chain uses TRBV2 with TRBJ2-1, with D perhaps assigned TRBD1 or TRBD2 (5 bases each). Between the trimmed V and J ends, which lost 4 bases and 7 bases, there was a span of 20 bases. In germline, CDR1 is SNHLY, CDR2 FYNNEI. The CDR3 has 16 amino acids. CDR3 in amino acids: CASSARLGGGINEQFF. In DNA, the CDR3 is TGTGCCAGCAGTGCTCGGCTTGGGGGTGGGATAAATGAGCAGTTCTTC.

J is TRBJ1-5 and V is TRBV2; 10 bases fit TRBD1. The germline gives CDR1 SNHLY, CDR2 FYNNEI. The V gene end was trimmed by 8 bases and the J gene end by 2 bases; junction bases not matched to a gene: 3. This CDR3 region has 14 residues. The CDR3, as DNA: TGTGCCAGCGCCGGGACAGGGGGCAATCAGCCCCAGCATTTT. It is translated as CASAGTGGNQPQHF. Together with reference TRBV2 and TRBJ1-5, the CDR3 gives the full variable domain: EPEVTQTPSHQVTQMGQEVILRCVPISNHLYFYWYRQILGQKVEFLVSFYNNEISEKSEIFDDQFSVERPDGSNFTLKIRSTKLEDSAMYFCASAGTGGNQPQHFGDGTRLSIL.

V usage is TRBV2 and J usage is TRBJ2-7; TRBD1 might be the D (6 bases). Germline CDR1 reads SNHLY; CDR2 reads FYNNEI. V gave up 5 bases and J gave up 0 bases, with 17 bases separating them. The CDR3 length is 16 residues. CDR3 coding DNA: TGTGCCAGCAGTAAAAAACAGGGTTTCCCCTCCTACGAGCAGTACTTC. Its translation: CASSKKQGFPSYEQYF.

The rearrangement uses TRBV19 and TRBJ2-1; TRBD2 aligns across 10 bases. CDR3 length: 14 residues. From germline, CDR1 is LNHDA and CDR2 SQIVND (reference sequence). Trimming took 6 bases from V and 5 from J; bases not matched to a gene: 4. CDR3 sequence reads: CASRLGLANNEQFF. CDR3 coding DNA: TGTGCCAGTAGATTGGGACTAGCGAACAATGAGCAGTTCTTC.

The CDR3 protein is CAWNPDPGAYNEQFF. CDR3 nucleotides: TGTGCCTGGAATCCGGACCCCGGCGCCTACAATGAGCAGTTCTTC. The chain has TRBV30 and TRBJ2-1; no reliable D call. CDR3 length: 15 amino acids. Germline V gene sequence: CDR1 GTSNPN, CDR2 SVGIG (reference sequence). Trimming removed 4 bases from V and 2 bases from J, with 15 bases in between.

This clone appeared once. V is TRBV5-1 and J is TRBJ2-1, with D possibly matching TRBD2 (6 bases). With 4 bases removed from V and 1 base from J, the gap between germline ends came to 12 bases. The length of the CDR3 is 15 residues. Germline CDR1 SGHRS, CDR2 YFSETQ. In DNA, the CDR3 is TGCGCCAGCAGCCCGCCCGGAGGGTCCTACAATGAGCAGTTCTTC. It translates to CASSPPGGSYNEQFF.

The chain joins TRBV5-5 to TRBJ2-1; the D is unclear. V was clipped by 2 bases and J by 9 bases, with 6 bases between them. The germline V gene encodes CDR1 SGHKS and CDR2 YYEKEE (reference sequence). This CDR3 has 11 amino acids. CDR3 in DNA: TGTGCCAGCAGCTTCGTCGGTGAGCAGTTCTTC. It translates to CASSFVGEQFF.

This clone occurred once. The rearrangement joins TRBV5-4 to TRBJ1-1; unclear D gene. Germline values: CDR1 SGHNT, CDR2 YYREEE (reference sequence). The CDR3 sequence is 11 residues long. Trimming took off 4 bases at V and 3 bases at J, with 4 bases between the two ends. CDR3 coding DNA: TGTGCCAGCAGCAAGGACACTGAAGCTTTCTTT. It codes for CASSKDTEAFF.

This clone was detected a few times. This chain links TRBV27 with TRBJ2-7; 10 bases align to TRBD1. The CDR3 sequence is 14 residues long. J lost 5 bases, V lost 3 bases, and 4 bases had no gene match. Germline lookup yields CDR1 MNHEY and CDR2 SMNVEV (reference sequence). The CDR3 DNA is TGTGCCAGCAGTTTTAGAGACAGGGGGCACGAGCAGTACTTC. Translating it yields CASSFRDRGHEQYF.